The 3 T cell receptor beta chains below were found in one sample sequenced in a study of circulating and synovial CD4+ cells in juvenile arthritis. Using immunoSEQ multiplex PCR, the repertoire was profiled, and TCRdb retains in-frame clones only, with some absent. The repertoire holds about 30,000 clones, about 93% seen once, with about 3.1% in the top ten. The sequenced sample consisted of CD4+ T cells from blood. These receptors all come from a human donor with juvenile idiopathic arthritis.

V usage is TRBV21-1 and J usage is TRBJ2-7; the table's TRBD1 call for D was not verified on the DNA. TRBV21-1 corresponds to a pseudogene. The CDR3 has 14 amino acids. The CDR3 sequence is CASSKERRDNEQYF. CDR3 in DNA: TGTGCCAGCAGCAAAGAACGCAGGGACAACGAGCAGTACTTC.

A single count supports this clone. J is TRBJ2-3 and V is TRBV2; 11 positions match TRBD2. The germline V gene encodes CDR1 SNHLY and CDR2 FYNNEI. This CDR3 is 16 amino acids long. V dropped 6 bases and J dropped 1; count of bases not matched to a gene: 6. The CDR3 here is CASRALGLAGTDTQYF. DNA for the CDR3: TGTGCCAGCAGGGCCTTGGGACTAGCGGGCACAGATACGCAGTATTTT.

This chain connects TRBV6-1 to TRBJ2-1, with TRBD1 matching 8 bases. The CDR3 contains 14 residues. J was trimmed by 2 bases and V by 6 bases; bases with no gene match: 3. CDR1 and CDR2 (germline): MNHNS, SASEGT. The CDR3 here is CASRKDRAYNEQFF. Here the CDR3 DNA reads TGTGCCAGCAGGAAGGACAGGGCCTACAATGAGCAGTTCTTC.